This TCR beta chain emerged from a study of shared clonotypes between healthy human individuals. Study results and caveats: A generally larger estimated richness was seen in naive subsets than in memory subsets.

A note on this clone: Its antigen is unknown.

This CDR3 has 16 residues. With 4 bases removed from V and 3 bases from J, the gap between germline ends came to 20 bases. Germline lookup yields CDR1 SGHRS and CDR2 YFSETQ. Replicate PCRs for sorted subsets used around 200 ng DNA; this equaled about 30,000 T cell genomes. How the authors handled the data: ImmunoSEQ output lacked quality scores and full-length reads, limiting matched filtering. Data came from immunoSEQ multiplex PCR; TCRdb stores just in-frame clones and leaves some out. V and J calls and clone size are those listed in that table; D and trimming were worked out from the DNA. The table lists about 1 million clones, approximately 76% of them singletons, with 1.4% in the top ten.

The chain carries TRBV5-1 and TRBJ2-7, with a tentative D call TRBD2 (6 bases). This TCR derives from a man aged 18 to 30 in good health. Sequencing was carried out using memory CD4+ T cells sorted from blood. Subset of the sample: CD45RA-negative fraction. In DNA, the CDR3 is TGCGCCAGCAGCCGCCAGCTTAGTCGGGGGAACTACGAGCAGTACTTC. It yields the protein CASSRQLSRGNYEQYF.